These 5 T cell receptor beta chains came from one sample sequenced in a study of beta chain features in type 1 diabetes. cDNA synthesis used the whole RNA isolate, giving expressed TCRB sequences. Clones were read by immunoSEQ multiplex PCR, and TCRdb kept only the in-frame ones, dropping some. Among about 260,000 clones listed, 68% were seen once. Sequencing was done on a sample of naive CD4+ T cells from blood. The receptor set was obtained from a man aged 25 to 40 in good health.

CDR3 sequence (DNA): TGTGCCTGGAGTGTTCAAGAGTACGCCGGGGAGCTGTTTTTT. It specifies CAWSVQEYAGELFF. The J gene is TRBJ2-2, the V gene TRBV30; unclear D gene. The CDR3 spans 14 residues. Trimming took off 0 bases at V and 6 bases at J, with 11 bases between the two ends. Per the germline V gene, CDR1 is GTSNPN and CDR2 is SVGIG (reference sequence).

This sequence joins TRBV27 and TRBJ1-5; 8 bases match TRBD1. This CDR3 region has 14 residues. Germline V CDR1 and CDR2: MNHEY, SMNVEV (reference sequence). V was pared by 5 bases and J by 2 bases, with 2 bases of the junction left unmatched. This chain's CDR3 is CASSLGQGNQPQHF. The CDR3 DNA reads TGTGCCAGCAGTCTGGGACAGGGCAATCAGCCCCAGCATTTT.

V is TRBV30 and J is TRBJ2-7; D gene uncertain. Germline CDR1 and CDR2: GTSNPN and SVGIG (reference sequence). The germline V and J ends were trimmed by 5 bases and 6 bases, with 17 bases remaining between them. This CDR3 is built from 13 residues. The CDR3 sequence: CAWVRDPGTEQYF. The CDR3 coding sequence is TGTGCCTGGGTAAGAGATCCAGGTACCGAGCAGTACTTC.

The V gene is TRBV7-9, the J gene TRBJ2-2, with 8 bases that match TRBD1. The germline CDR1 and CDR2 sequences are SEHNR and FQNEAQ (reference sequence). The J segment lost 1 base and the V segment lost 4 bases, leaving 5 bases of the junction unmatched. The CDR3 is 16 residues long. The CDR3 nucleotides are TGTGCCAGCAGCTCGACCAGGGGGCTGAACACCGGGGAGCTGTTTTTT. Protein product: CASSSTRGLNTGELFF.

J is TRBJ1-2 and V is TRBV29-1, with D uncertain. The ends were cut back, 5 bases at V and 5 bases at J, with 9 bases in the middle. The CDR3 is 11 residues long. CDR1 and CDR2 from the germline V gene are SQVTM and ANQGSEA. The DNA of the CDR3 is TGCAGCGTTTATCTAGGGTATGGCTACACCTTC. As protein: CSVYLGYGYTF. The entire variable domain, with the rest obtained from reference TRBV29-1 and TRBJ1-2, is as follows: SAVISQKPSRDICQRGTSLTIQCQVDSQVTMMFWYRQQPGQSLTLIATANQGSEATYESGFVIDKFPISRPNLTFSTLTVSNMSPEDSSIYLCSVYLGYGYTFGSGTRLTVV.